The 30 T cell receptor beta chains presented below share a single source sample, sequenced in a study of a mutant IDH1 vaccine in newly diagnosed glioma. The time point is: week 35, safety follow-up. Doses comprised 300 ug of mutant IDH1 20-mer peptide each, plus topical imiquimod. No antigens are known for them. Profiling relied on immunoSEQ multiplex PCR, and the TCRdb table lists in-frame clones only, not all of them. The table records 55,000 to 65,000 clones, around 80% of them present only once. The sequenced sample was PBMCs, obtained from a glioma patient whose treatment included an IDH1 peptide vaccine. Receptors originate from a man younger than 40 with glioma.

The rearrangement joins TRBV2 to TRBJ1-1; TRBD1 matches 8 bases. In germline, CDR1 is SNHLY, CDR2 FYNNEI. Trimming at V came to 6 bases and at J to 5 bases, leaving 14 bases not matched to a gene. The CDR3 is made up of 16 amino acids. The CDR3 reads CASRNAARGLETEAFF. In nucleotides, the CDR3 is TGTGCCAGCAGGAACGCGGCCAGGGGGCTCGAAACTGAAGCTTTCTTT.

In its sample, this clone was seen once. The CDR3 DNA reads as TGTGCCAGCAGCGGGCCGGAGGGGCGCGTCACAGATACGCAGTATTTT. Protein sequence: CASSGPEGRVTDTQYF. J is TRBJ2-3 and V is TRBV5-4, with D maybe TRBD2 (6 bases). V was trimmed by 4 bases and J by 2 bases, leaving 17 bases between them. Germline CDR1 SGHNT, CDR2 YYREEE (reference sequence). CDR3 length: 16 amino acids.

This clone occurred a few times. The V call is TRBV6-5, the J call TRBJ1-2, with 10 bases fitting TRBD1. Per the germline V gene, CDR1 is MNHEY and CDR2 is SVGAGI. The length of the CDR3 is 14 residues. The V and J ends lost 7 bases and 4 bases, in that order; junction bases with no gene match: 6. As DNA, the CDR3 is TGTGCCAGCACCAGACAGGGGGCGTTCTATGGCTACACCTTC. Translating it yields CASTRQGAFYGYTF.

This chain connects TRBV27 to TRBJ1-6, with D possibly matching TRBD1 (6 bases). From germline, CDR1 is MNHEY and CDR2 SMNVEV (reference sequence). V dropped 3 bases and J dropped 7 bases, with 7 bases sitting between them. The CDR3 runs 13 residues. CDR3 DNA sequence: TGTGCCAGCAGTTTTAGGGGGAATTCACCCCTCCACTTT. Translated: CASSFRGNSPLHF.

V is TRBV30 and J is TRBJ1-3, with D hard to call. Trimming left V 4 bases short and J 0 bases short, with 10 bases between. This CDR3 spans 14 amino acids. Germline assignment: CDR1 GTSNPN and CDR2 SVGIG (reference sequence). CDR3 loop: CAWTGPSSGNTIYF. CDR3 DNA sequence: TGTGCCTGGACCGGGCCAAGCTCTGGAAACACCATATATTTT.

This clone showed up just once. The V call is TRBV19, the J call TRBJ1-1; D gene unclear. The CDR3 runs to 16 residues. V lost 4 bases to trimming and J lost 3 bases, with 18 bases between them. Germline values: CDR1 LNHDA, CDR2 SQIVND (reference sequence). In DNA form, the CDR3 reads TGTGCCAGTAGTACCCTTCTCGGGAAGGGATACACTGAAGCTTTCTTT. Its translation is CASSTLLGKGYTEAFF.

V is TRBV25-1 and J is TRBJ1-1, with D possibly matching TRBD1 (5 bases). The CDR3 covers 13 residues. Trimming left V 6 bases short and J 2 bases short, with 10 bases between. Germline loops: CDR1 MGHDK, CDR2 SYGVNS. The CDR3 loop is CASRKGPNTEAFF. The CDR3 DNA is TGTGCCAGCAGGAAGGGGCCAAACACTGAAGCTTTCTTT.

This sequence joins TRBV6-1 and TRBJ1-1; possibly TRBD1 for D (5 bases). Germline CDR1 reads MNHNS; CDR2 reads SASEGT. This CDR3 region has 15 residues. Trimming took off 3 bases at V and 6 bases at J, with 17 bases between the two ends. In DNA, the CDR3 is TGTGCCAGCAGTGATAGGGACCTTTGGGACTCTGAAGCTTTCTTT. This codes for CASSDRDLWDSEAFF.

Here the CDR3 reads CASRRGGLDEKLFF. The CDR3 nucleotides read TGTGCCAGCAGGAGGGGGGGCTTGGATGAAAAACTGTTTTTT. This chain connects TRBV6-5 to TRBJ1-4; D perhaps matches TRBD1 (6 bases). Looked up from germline, CDR1 is MNHEY and CDR2 is SVGAGI. V gave up 6 bases and J gave up 6 bases, with 14 bases separating them. This CDR3 has 14 amino acids.

This clone has a handful of counts. The chain employs TRBV7-9 and TRBJ1-1; D uncertain. Trimming removed 4 bases at V and 1 base at J, with 7 bases between. Germline CDR1 SEHNR, CDR2 FQNEAQ (reference sequence). The CDR3 length is 13 residues. DNA for the CDR3: TGTGCCAGCAGCTCCATGGGGAACACTGAAGCTTTCTTT. Translating gives CASSSMGNTEAFF.

The table lists this clone with a count of one. J is TRBJ2-5 and V is TRBV6-5; no clear D. Germline CDR1 MNHEY, CDR2 SVGAGI. V dropped 2 bases and J dropped 5 bases, with 15 bases sitting between them. This CDR3 spans 15 amino acids. The CDR3 bases are TGTGCCAGCAGTTACGATTTTAACGTAGGGGAGACCCAGTACTTC. This gives the protein CASSYDFNVGETQYF.

The gene calls are TRBV10-2 and TRBJ1-5; a weak D match, TRBD1 (5 bases). The CDR3 spans 13 residues. Germline V CDR1 and CDR2: WSHSY, SAAADI. V shed 7 bases and J shed 5 bases, with 12 bases lying between them. The CDR3 region is CASTLGRDQPQHF. The CDR3 DNA is TGCGCCAGCACCCTGGGCAGGGATCAGCCCCAGCATTTT.

The V gene is TRBV5-1, the J gene TRBJ2-7, with D maybe TRBD1 (5 bases). This CDR3 is 15 amino acids long. V was clipped by 2 bases and J by 6 bases, with 18 bases between them. CDR1 and CDR2 from the germline V gene are SGHRS and YFSETQ. The CDR3 loop is CASSFIPGLGGEQYF. DNA of the CDR3: TGCGCCAGCAGCTTCATTCCAGGGTTGGGCGGCGAGCAGTACTTC.

Only a few counts were recorded for this clone. Here the CDR3 DNA reads TGTGCCAGCAGCCGTATTTCCTCTTCGGGCGAGCAGTACTTC. Amino acid sequence: CASSRISSSGEQYF. This chain links TRBV7-8 with TRBJ2-7; no firm D call. CDR1 is SGHVS, CDR2 FQNEAQ, per germline. CDR3 length: 14 amino acids. Trimming shortened V by 5 bases and J by 6 bases, and 17 bases separated the two germline ends.

The chain carries TRBV15 and TRBJ2-2, with 12 positions matching TRBD1. The J segment lost 4 bases and the V segment lost 3 bases, leaving 6 bases of the junction unmatched. The CDR3 sequence is 17 residues long. Germline lookup yields CDR1 LNHNV and CDR2 YYDKDF (reference sequence). CDR3 loop: CATSRMGTGGFTGELFF. CDR3 nucleotide sequence: TGTGCCACCAGCAGGATGGGGACAGGGGGCTTCACCGGGGAGCTGTTTTTT.

Only a few counts were recorded for this clone. V usage is TRBV11-2 and J usage is TRBJ2-2; D not certain. Germline CDR1 and CDR2: SGHAT and FQNNGV. The CDR3 sequence is 13 residues long. V lost 2 bases and J lost 2, with 3 bases in between. The CDR3 bases are TGTGCCAGCAGCTTAACTAACACCGGGGAGCTGTTTTTT. Amino acids: CASSLTNTGELFF. The whole variable domain, filled in from reference TRBV11-2 and TRBJ2-2, reads EAGVAQSPRYKIIEKRQSVAFWCNPISGHATLYWYQQILGQGPKLLIQFQNNGVVDDSQLPKDRFSAERLKGVDSTLKIQPAKLEDSAVYLCASSLTNTGELFFGEGSRLTVL.

The CDR3 DNA reads as TGTGCCAGAACGCGGGGTGGAGAGACCCAGTACTTC. As protein: CARTRGGETQYF. The chain employs TRBV21-1 and TRBJ2-5; TRBD2 reflects the table's D call only, with no check against the DNA. TRBV21-1 is a documented pseudogene. The CDR3 runs to 12 residues.

The gene calls are TRBV5-4 and TRBJ2-3; possibly TRBD2 for D (6 bases). CDR1 is SGHNT and CDR2 is YYREEE in the germline V gene (reference sequence). V dropped 5 bases and J dropped 1 base, with 11 bases sitting between them. The CDR3 spans 14 residues. This CDR3 reads CASSYPGGTDTQYF. The DNA for the CDR3 is TGTGCCAGCAGTTACCCGGGAGGCACAGATACGCAGTATTTT.

The chain combines TRBV6-5 with TRBJ2-7, with 9 bases matching TRBD2. Unmatched junction bases numbered 7, after V lost 6 bases and J lost 1 base. The CDR3 is made up of 15 amino acids. Germline CDR1 and CDR2: MNHEY and SVGAGI. The CDR3 DNA sequence: TGTGCCAGCAGACGAAGCGGGGGGCCGTCCTACGAGCAGTACTTC. It encodes CASRRSGGPSYEQYF.

The chain uses TRBV7-9 and TRBJ1-2; TRBD1 aligns across 10 bases. The ends lost 2 bases at V and 4 bases at J; junction bases unmatched: 4. The length of the CDR3 is 15 residues. Germline V CDR1 and CDR2: SEHNR, FQNEAQ (reference sequence). CDR3 sequence reads: CASSLPRTGGYGYTF. The CDR3 DNA reads as TGTGCCAGCAGCTTACCCAGGACAGGGGGCTATGGCTACACCTTC.

This chain connects TRBV7-8 to TRBJ1-6; the D is unclear. The CDR3 runs to 19 residues. Trimming pared 4 bases from V and 0 bases from J, leaving 19 bases between. CDR1 and CDR2 (germline): SGHVS, FQNEAQ. The CDR3 region is CASSSYRQIEFSYNSPLHF. As DNA, the CDR3 is TGTGCCAGCAGCTCATATAGGCAGATCGAGTTCTCCTATAATTCACCCCTCCACTTT.

CDR3 DNA sequence: TGTGCCAGCAGTTCGGGGACTAGCGGATTCTCCTACAATGAGCAGTTCTTC. Its translation: CASSSGTSGFSYNEQFF. V gene TRBV27 combines with J gene TRBJ2-1; the match to TRBD2 covers 11 bases. CDR1 MNHEY and CDR2 SMNVEV come from the germline V gene (reference sequence). J was trimmed by 0 bases and V by 4 bases; bases with no gene match: 5. The CDR3 is 17 residues long.

The V call is TRBV20-1, the J call TRBJ1-1; possible D gene TRBD1, 5 bases. The CDR3 spans 11 residues. Per germline, CDR1 DFQATT and CDR2 SNEGSKA (reference sequence). V lost 6 bases, J lost 10 bases, and 15 bases lay in between. The CDR3: CSALGVERAFF. The CDR3 DNA reads TGCAGTGCCCTGGGGGTGGAAAGAGCTTTCTTT.

The rearrangement links TRBV18 to TRBJ2-3; D ambiguous. The CDR3 runs 16 residues. Trimming pared 2 bases from V and 2 bases from J, leaving 14 bases between. The V gene's germline CDR1 is KGHSH and CDR2 LQKENI. The CDR3 spells CASSPTAGIATDTQYF. As DNA, the CDR3 is TGTGCCAGCTCACCAACGGCAGGTATTGCCACAGATACGCAGTATTTT.

The V and J genes are TRBV5-4 and TRBJ1-6; perhaps TRBD1 as D (6 bases). Germline V gives CDR1 SGHNT, CDR2 YYREEE (reference sequence). V lost 4 bases to trimming and J lost 8 bases, with 13 bases between them. The CDR3 is made up of 14 amino acids. Here the CDR3 reads CASSQDRRDSPLHF. The DNA of the CDR3 is TGTGCCAGCAGCCAGGACAGACGTGATTCACCCCTCCACTTT. The complete variable domain, with remaining parts taken from reference TRBV5-4 and TRBJ1-6, reads ETGVTQSPTHLIKTRGQQVTLRCSSQSGHNTVSWYQQALGQGPQFIFQYYREEENGRGNFPPRFSGLQFPNYSSELNVNALELDDSALYLCASSQDRRDSPLHFGNGTRLTVT.

The chain links TRBV7-9 to TRBJ1-3, with 9 bases that match TRBD1. Germline CDR1 reads SEHNR; CDR2 reads FQNEAQ (reference sequence). This CDR3 region has 16 residues. With 4 bases clipped from V and 4 bases from J, the junction kept 8 bases outside the gene matches. The CDR3: CASSSSTGGVGNTIYF. DNA of the CDR3: TGTGCCAGCAGCTCCTCAACAGGGGGCGTCGGAAACACCATATATTTT.

The gene calls are TRBV4-1 and TRBJ2-7; TRBD2 matches at 7 bases. In germline, CDR1 is MGHRA, CDR2 YSYEKL. Unmatched junction bases numbered 7, after V lost 4 bases and J lost 4 bases. This CDR3 has 14 residues. CDR3 sequence reads: CASSPRTSSYEQYF. CDR3 nucleotides: TGCGCCAGCAGCCCGAGGACTAGTTCGTACGAGCAGTACTTC.

The chain couples TRBV6-1 to TRBJ1-4, with D possibly being TRBD1 (6 bases). From germline, CDR1 is MNHNS and CDR2 SASEGT. The CDR3 sequence is 13 residues long. The V end lost 6 bases, the J end lost 6 bases, and 11 bases lay between the germline ends. The CDR3 region is CASRQGQYEKLFF. The DNA for the CDR3 is TGTGCCAGCAGACAGGGTCAATATGAAAAACTGTTTTTT.

The chain carries TRBV19 and TRBJ1-2; possible D gene TRBD1, 6 bases. V lost 4 bases to trimming and J lost 3 bases, with 15 bases between them. Per the germline V gene, CDR1 is LNHDA and CDR2 is SQIVND (reference sequence). The CDR3 contains 15 residues. The CDR3 DNA reads as TGTGCCAGTAGTACCTACAGGGCAGGTGACTATGGCTACACCTTC. Translation: CASSTYRAGDYGYTF. Using reference TRBV19 and TRBJ1-2 for the parts outside the CDR3, the full variable domain is DGGITQSPKYLFRKEGQNVTLSCEQNLNHDAMYWYRQDPGQGLRLIYYSQIVNDFQKGDIAEGYSVSREKKESFPLTVTSAQKNPTAFYLCASSTYRAGDYGYTFGSGTRLTVV.

The chain joins TRBV4-1 to TRBJ1-1, with unresolved D. V was cut by 1 base and J by 0 bases, with 15 bases left in between. CDR3 length: 17 amino acids. Germline loops: CDR1 MGHRA, CDR2 YSYEKL. The CDR3 DNA reads as TGCGCCAGCAGCCAAGCGGCCCCTAGATACTTGAACACTGAAGCTTTCTTT. Amino acid sequence: CASSQAAPRYLNTEAFF.